This T cell receptor beta chain derives from a study of blood T cell repertoires in COVID-19. Study-level background: Sample material is recorded as cDNA or gDNA derived from T cells, B-cell-depleted T cells, or PBMCs.

This table comes from immunoSEQ multiplex PCR, and its TCRdb copy is limited to in-frame clones, with some not included. The sample holds approximately 500,000 clones; 89% are singletons and the top ten take roughly 0.84%. The CDR3 sequence is 18 residues long. CDR1 is SGHRS and CDR2 is YFSETQ in the germline V gene. J was trimmed by 0 bases and V by 5 bases; bases with no gene match: 9. The chain has TRBV5-1 and TRBJ2-1, with 12 bases matching TRBD2. This TCR derives from a man in his late teens or twenties with COVID-19, enrolled during active disease. The sequenced sample was peripheral blood. CDR3 amino acids: CASRKGLAGTSSYNEQFF. In nucleotides, the CDR3 is TGCGCCAGCAGGAAGGGACTAGCGGGCACTAGCTCCTACAATGAGCAGTTCTTC.